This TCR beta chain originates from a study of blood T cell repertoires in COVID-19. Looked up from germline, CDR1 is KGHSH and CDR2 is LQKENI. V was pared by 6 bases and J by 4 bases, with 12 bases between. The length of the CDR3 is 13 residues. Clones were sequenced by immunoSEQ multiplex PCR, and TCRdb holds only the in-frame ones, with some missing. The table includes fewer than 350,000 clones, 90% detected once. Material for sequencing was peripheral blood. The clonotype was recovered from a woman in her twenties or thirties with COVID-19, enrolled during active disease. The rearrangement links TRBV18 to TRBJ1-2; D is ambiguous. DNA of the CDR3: TGTGCCAGCTCCCGAGGGCAGCGCTATGGCTACACCTTC. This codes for CASSRGQRYGYTF.